Below are 29 T cell receptor beta chains sequenced from a single sample in a study of T cells in localized non-small cell lung cancer. Generated by immunoSEQ multiplex PCR, the TCRdb table keeps only in-frame clones and is missing some. The top ten clones hold approximately 4% of a sample with about 15,000 clones, 75% to 90% of them seen once. The source was peripheral blood, collected before any cancer treatment. These receptors originate from a woman aged 35-75 years with stage I lung adenocarcinoma.

The chain combines TRBV12-2 with TRBJ2-2; the table gives TRBD2 as D, unverified against the DNA. TRBV12-2 is a listed pseudogene. This CDR3 has 15 amino acids. The CDR3 coding sequence is TGTGCAAGTCGCTTCGAACTAGCCTATTCCGGGGAGCTGTTTTTT. Residues: CASRFELAYSGELFF.

The chain combines TRBV5-6 with TRBJ2-5; TRBD2 matches at 8 bases. The germline V gene encodes CDR1 SGHDT and CDR2 YYEEEE. The CDR3 sequence is 15 residues long. V gave up 2 bases and J gave up 3 bases; unmatched junction bases: 6. For the CDR3, the DNA is TGTGCCAGCAGCTTAAGGTTCGGGGGGGAAGAGACCCAGTACTTC. Translating gives CASSLRFGGEETQYF.

J is TRBJ1-2 and V is TRBV28, with 7 positions matching TRBD1. V lost 10 bases, J lost 3 bases, and 5 bases stayed unmatched. The CDR3 length is 12 residues. CDR1 and CDR2 from the germline V gene are MDHEN and SYDVKM. In DNA, the CDR3 is TGTGCCATAGGGGGCCGGGACTATGGCTACACCTTC. Amino acid sequence: CAIGGRDYGYTF.

J is TRBJ1-2 and V is TRBV5-4; D call uncertain. Trimming removed 7 bases from V and 3 bases from J, with 16 bases in between. CDR3 length equals 14 residues. The V gene's germline CDR1 is SGHNT and CDR2 YYREEE (reference sequence). This CDR3 reads CASRSILSDYGYTF. DNA for the CDR3: TGTGCCAGCCGCTCCATCCTCTCGGACTATGGCTACACCTTC.

The chain is built from TRBV7-2 and TRBJ1-2, with D perhaps TRBD1 (6 bases). This CDR3 has 15 amino acids. V lost 5 bases and J lost 2, with 15 bases in between. Germline V gives CDR1 SGHTA, CDR2 FQGNSA. The CDR3 reads CASSDRRAGNYGYTF. CDR3 nucleotides: TGTGCCAGCAGCGACAGGAGGGCGGGAAACTATGGCTACACCTTC.

The genes are TRBV6-1 and TRBJ1-3; D gene unclear. Trimming cost V 2 bases and J 1 base, with 9 bases left between them. The germline V gene encodes CDR1 MNHNS and CDR2 SASEGT. This CDR3 is built from 15 residues. The CDR3 DNA reads TGTGCCAGCAGTGAATGGCGGGTGTCTGGAAACACCATATATTTT. It is translated as CASSEWRVSGNTIYF.

The chain carries TRBV2 and TRBJ2-2; the D is unclear. The CDR3 covers 16 residues. V dropped 4 bases and J dropped 2 bases, with 14 bases sitting between them. Germline CDR1 and CDR2: SNHLY and FYNNEI. This CDR3 is CASSVYGPLNTGELFF. DNA for the CDR3: TGTGCCAGCAGTGTTTACGGCCCCCTAAACACCGGGGAGCTGTTTTTT.

The V gene is TRBV15, the J gene TRBJ1-3; D remains unclear. Germline loops: CDR1 LNHNV, CDR2 YYDKDF (reference sequence). The CDR3 spans 18 residues. Trimming shortened V by 0 bases and J by 0 bases, and 15 bases separated the two germline ends. CDR3 in DNA: TGTGCCACCAGCAGAGATCTGGCAGAACCCCCCTCTGGAAACACCATATATTTT. Its protein is CATSRDLAEPPSGNTIYF.

The chain employs TRBV2 and TRBJ1-4; no clear D gene. Trimming took 5 bases from V and 7 from J, leaving 17 bases between them. The CDR3 consists of 15 residues. Germline assignment: CDR1 SNHLY and CDR2 FYNNEI. The CDR3 spells CASSQDAGKSEKLFF. CDR3 DNA sequence: TGTGCCAGCAGTCAGGACGCCGGGAAGAGTGAAAAACTGTTTTTT.

The rearrangement links TRBV28 to TRBJ1-2, with D hard to call. Per the germline V gene, CDR1 is MDHEN and CDR2 is SYDVKM. CDR3 length: 13 residues. V gave up 5 bases and J gave up 2 bases, with 9 bases separating them. CDR3 protein: CASSGRENYGYTF. The DNA for the CDR3 is TGTGCCAGCAGTGGCCGGGAGAACTATGGCTACACCTTC.

The V and J genes are TRBV10-1 and TRBJ1-4; perhaps TRBD1 as D (6 bases). The CDR3 is made up of 16 amino acids. Trimming pared 3 bases from V and 5 bases from J, leaving 16 bases between. Germline V gene sequence: CDR1 WNHNN, CDR2 SYGVQD (reference sequence). In DNA form, the CDR3 reads TGCGCCAGCAGTGACCCTGGGAGGGGACAAAATGAAAAACTGTTTTTT. Translated: CASSDPGRGQNEKLFF.

This chain links TRBV5-1 with TRBJ1-2; D is unresolved. The CDR3 has 13 residues. V lost 2 bases to trimming and J lost 6 bases, with 11 bases between them. Germline-derived CDR1 and CDR2 are SGHRS and YFSETQ. DNA of the CDR3: TGCGCCAGCAGCTTAGCCTGGACGGATGGCTACACCTTC. Translation gives CASSLAWTDGYTF.

The rearrangement links TRBV10-2 to TRBJ2-7; 8 bases are a match to TRBD2. CDR3 length: 13 residues. Germline loops: CDR1 WSHSY, CDR2 SAAADI. V lost 5 bases, J lost 2 bases, and 2 bases stayed unmatched. The CDR3 DNA sequence: TGCGCCAGCAGTACGGGGGGGGCCTACGAGCAGTACTTC. Amino acids: CASSTGGAYEQYF.

This clone was recorded once. The genes are TRBV5-1 and TRBJ2-2, with D perhaps TRBD1 (5 bases). Germline V lookup: CDR1 SGHRS, CDR2 YFSETQ. The CDR3 has 14 residues. V dropped 4 bases and J dropped 1 base, with 8 bases sitting between them. The CDR3 here is CASSPQGNTGELFF. CDR3 in DNA: TGCGCCAGCAGCCCCCAGGGGAACACCGGGGAGCTGTTTTTT.

The chain carries TRBV11-2 and TRBJ2-2, with D possibly being TRBD1 (6 bases). The V end was cut by 7 bases, the J end by 6 bases, with 15 bases between. Germline loops: CDR1 SGHAT, CDR2 FQNNGV. The CDR3 has 14 amino acids. The CDR3 protein is CASKITGSSGELFF. The CDR3, as DNA: TGTGCCAGCAAGATAACAGGGTCGTCCGGGGAGCTGTTTTTT.

The chain is built from TRBV10-1 and TRBJ2-3; 10 bases line up with TRBD1. Germline CDR1 WNHNN, CDR2 SYGVQD (reference sequence). The CDR3 contains 17 residues. V dropped 5 bases and J dropped 5; count of bases not matched to a gene: 13. CDR3 residues: CASSYKNRTGGEDTQYF. The CDR3 bases are TGCGCCAGCAGTTATAAAAATAGGACAGGGGGGGAAGATACGCAGTATTTT.

CDR3 in DNA: TGTGCCAGCAGCCGTCAGGGGCGAACCGGGGAGCTGTTTTTT. Residues: CASSRQGRTGELFF. This chain joins TRBV5-6 and TRBJ2-2; a weak D match, TRBD1 (6 bases). The CDR3 runs 14 residues. The germline V and J ends were trimmed by 4 bases and 5 bases, with 12 bases remaining between them. Germline CDR1 and CDR2: SGHDT and YYEEEE.

This sequence joins TRBV28 and TRBJ1-6, with D unresolved. Trimming removed 2 bases from V and 0 bases from J, with 14 bases in between. Per the germline V gene, CDR1 is MDHEN and CDR2 is SYDVKM. The CDR3 contains 18 residues. This CDR3 reads CASSLMGSWSSYNSPLHF. The CDR3 nucleotides are TGTGCCAGCAGTTTAATGGGTAGTTGGAGCTCCTATAATTCACCCCTCCACTTT.

The chain is built from TRBV7-2 and TRBJ2-5; D is tentatively TRBD1 or TRBD2 (5 bases each). The CDR3 consists of 15 residues. V lost 2 bases and J 9 bases, leaving 19 bases between the germline ends. Germline lookup yields CDR1 SGHTA and CDR2 FQGNSA. The CDR3 bases are TGTGCCAGCAGCTTAACCCCGGGACCCCAAGGGGCCCAGTACTTC. Amino acid sequence: CASSLTPGPQGAQYF. Complete variable domain (other parts from reference TRBV7-2 and TRBJ2-5): GAGVSQSPSNKVTEKGKDVELRCDPISGHTALYWYRQSLGQGLEFLIYFQGNSAPDKSGLPSDRFSAERTGGSVSTLTIQRTQQEDSAVYLCASSLTPGPQGAQYFGPGTRLLVL.

The CDR3 sequence is CASSQDRGLDNEKLFF. The CDR3 DNA is TGTGCCAGCAGCCAAGACAGGGGGCTTGATAATGAAAAACTGTTTTTT. The J gene is TRBJ1-4, the V gene TRBV14; 8 bases align to TRBD1. CDR1 is SGHDN and CDR2 is FVKESK in the germline V gene. With V trimmed by 0 bases and J by 4 bases, 4 bases remained unmatched. This CDR3 is built from 16 residues.

This chain uses TRBV7-2 with TRBJ2-3; D might be TRBD2 (6 bases). There are 15 residues in the CDR3. Looked up from germline, CDR1 is SGHTA and CDR2 is FQGNSA. Trimming removed 0 bases from V and 1 base from J, with 8 bases in between. The CDR3: CASSLAGTRTDTQYF. For the CDR3, the DNA is TGTGCCAGCAGCTTAGCCGGGACTCGCACAGATACGCAGTATTTT.

The chain links TRBV6-1 to TRBJ2-7; TRBD1 is a possible D gene (5 bases). Germline V gene sequence: CDR1 MNHNS, CDR2 SASEGT. Trimming took off 3 bases at V and 3 bases at J, with 6 bases between the two ends. The CDR3 has 12 amino acids. CDR3 nucleotides: TGTGCCAGCAGTGATAGGGGCTACGAGCAGTACTTC. Its protein is CASSDRGYEQYF.

This sequence joins TRBV7-3 and TRBJ2-3; no definite D call. V was clipped by 6 bases and J by 4 bases, with 8 bases between them. The CDR3 runs 12 residues. Germline V gene lookup returns CDR1 SGHTA and CDR2 FQGTGA. The CDR3 protein is CASSGLSDTQYF. The DNA of the CDR3 is TGTGCCAGCAGTGGTCTCTCAGATACGCAGTATTTT.

The chain uses TRBV13 and TRBJ1-1, with TRBD1 matching 8 bases. The CDR3 has 14 amino acids. The germline CDR1 and CDR2 sequences are PRHDT and FYEKMQ (reference sequence). The ends lost 5 bases at V and 10 bases at J; junction bases unmatched: 12. Here the CDR3 reads CASSLDRGLGGAFF. CDR3 bases: TGTGCCAGCAGCCTCGACAGGGGATTAGGAGGAGCTTTCTTT.

The gene calls are TRBV20-1 and TRBJ1-4; no definite D call. Germline V lookup: CDR1 DFQATT, CDR2 SNEGSKA (reference sequence). This CDR3 spans 11 amino acids. The V and J ends lost 6 bases and 7 bases respectively, with 9 bases between them. For the CDR3, the DNA is TGCAGTGCCCGCCTGTCTGAAAAACTGTTTTTT. Its translation: CSARLSEKLFF.

This chain links TRBV6-1 with TRBJ2-7; the D gene is possibly TRBD1 (5 bases). V was cut by 3 bases and J by 5 bases, with 8 bases left in between. The germline gives CDR1 MNHNS, CDR2 SASEGT. The CDR3 is 12 amino acids. In nucleotides, the CDR3 is TGTGCCAGCAGTGACAGGGCCGACGAGCAGTACTTC. Protein sequence: CASSDRADEQYF.

The chain links TRBV30 to TRBJ2-7; no firm D call. Per germline, CDR1 GTSNPN and CDR2 SVGIG (reference sequence). Trimming took off 1 base at V and 6 bases at J, with 10 bases between the two ends. The CDR3 runs 12 residues. The CDR3 region has the DNA TGTGCCTGGAGTGAGAGTCCAGGCGAGCAGTACTTC. This gives the protein CAWSESPGEQYF.

CDR3 region: CASSFSPRGVGTEAFF. CDR3 coding DNA: TGTGCCAGCAGTTTCTCCCCGAGGGGGGTGGGCACTGAAGCTTTCTTT. The chain combines TRBV7-8 with TRBJ1-1, with D possibly TRBD1 on 6 matching bases. This CDR3 region has 16 residues. V was clipped by 6 bases and J by 4 bases, with 21 bases between them. Germline V gene data show CDR1 as SGHVS and CDR2 as FQNEAQ.

For this clone: One end of the junction fails to match germline, which may point to a read error. The chain couples TRBV14 to TRBJ1-1, with 7 bases aligning to TRBD1. Germline CDR1 is SGHDN and CDR2 is FVKESK. This CDR3 has 15 amino acids. The CDR3 DNA sequence: TGTACCAGCAGCCGATGGACAGGAATGAACACTGAAGCTTTCTTT. Encoded protein: CTSSRWTGMNTEAFF.